These 29 T cell receptor beta chains share one sample of origin, sequenced in a study of blood T cell repertoires in COVID-19. Sequencing used immunoSEQ multiplex PCR; TCRdb keeps in-frame clones, though not all of them. The sample has a few hundred thousand clones; around 90% are singletons. The material sequenced was peripheral blood. The receptors stem from a man aged 40-49 years with acute or convalescent COVID-19.

The chain uses TRBV4-1 and TRBJ2-7, with TRBD1 matching over 7 bases. CDR3 length: 18 residues. Germline V CDR1 and CDR2: MGHRA, YSYEKL. Unmatched junction bases numbered 13, after V lost 0 bases and J lost 2 bases. The CDR3 protein is CASSQDLPGTVRPYEQYF. DNA of the CDR3: TGCGCCAGCAGCCAAGATCTCCCTGGGACAGTGAGACCCTACGAGCAGTACTTC.

This chain connects TRBV5-1 to TRBJ1-6; TRBD1 matches 10 bases. This CDR3 spans 17 amino acids. The V segment lost 3 bases and the J segment 0 bases; nucleotides outside the gene matches: 3. CDR1 SGHRS and CDR2 YFSETQ come from the germline V gene. In nucleotides, the CDR3 is TGCGCCAGCAGCTCAAGACAGGGGGCCTCCTATAATTCACCCCTCCACTTT. It is translated as CASSSRQGASYNSPLHF.

The chain is built from TRBV7-8 and TRBJ2-7; the match to TRBD2 covers 12 bases. This CDR3 has 17 amino acids. J was trimmed by 5 bases and V by 5 bases; bases with no gene match: 13. The germline V gene has CDR1 SGHVS and CDR2 FQNEAQ. CDR3 in DNA: TGTGCCAGCAGCCCCGACCCCGGACTAGCGGGAACCGACGAGCAGTACTTC. Translation: CASSPDPGLAGTDEQYF.

Notes on this clone: In the same sample, other DNA sequences code for this CDR3. This chain joins TRBV27 and TRBJ1-1, with 8 bases aligning to TRBD1. From germline, CDR1 is MNHEY and CDR2 SMNVEV (reference sequence). This CDR3 contains 14 residues. V lost 3 bases to trimming and J lost 5 bases; unmatched junction nucleotides: 5. CDR3 DNA sequence: TGTGCCAGCAGTTTGGGCAGGGGGCGGACTGAAGCTTTCTTT. Its protein product is CASSLGRGRTEAFF.

V usage is TRBV27 and J usage is TRBJ2-1, with a tentative D call TRBD2 (5 bases). CDR3 length: 14 amino acids. The V gene's germline CDR1 is MNHEY and CDR2 SMNVEV (reference sequence). V dropped 2 bases and J dropped 9 bases, with 14 bases sitting between them. The CDR3 coding sequence is TGTGCCAGCAGTTTAGGACTGGGTGGGAGTGAGCAGTTCTTC. Its protein is CASSLGLGGSEQFF.

The V and J genes are TRBV2 and TRBJ1-4; 7 nucleotides agree with TRBD1. The CDR3 runs to 14 residues. Germline loops: CDR1 SNHLY, CDR2 FYNNEI. With V trimmed by 5 bases and J by 3 bases, 3 bases remained unmatched. CDR3 nucleotide sequence: TGTGCCAGCAGTTACAGGGGTTCTAATGAAAAACTGTTTTTT. It is translated as CASSYRGSNEKLFF.

The chain couples TRBV7-3 to TRBJ2-3, with 8 bases fitting TRBD2. Germline CDR1 reads SGHTA; CDR2 reads FQGTGA. V trimming: 1 base; J trimming: 2 bases; junction bases outside the gene matches: 5. The CDR3 sequence is 16 residues long. CDR3 in amino acids: CASSLNGGGITDTQYF. The CDR3 DNA follows: TGTGCCAGCAGCTTAAATGGCGGGGGGATCACAGATACGCAGTATTTT.

This chain uses TRBV10-1 with TRBJ2-2; TRBD2 matches at 9 bases. V gave up 0 bases and J gave up 6 bases; unmatched junction bases: 5. CDR3 size: 16 residues. CDR1 is WNHNN and CDR2 is SYGVQD in the germline V gene (reference sequence). This CDR3 is CASSESSAGGPGELFF. In nucleotides, the CDR3 is TGCGCCAGCAGTGAGTCCTCAGCGGGGGGCCCCGGGGAGCTGTTTTTT.

This sequence joins TRBV24-1 and TRBJ2-7; D is ambiguous. This CDR3 spans 14 amino acids. Germline V gene sequence: CDR1 KGHDR, CDR2 SFDVKD. V lost 3 bases and J lost 2, with 10 bases in between. The CDR3 here is CATSDPGGTYEQYF. The CDR3 DNA is TGTGCCACCAGTGATCCGGGTGGTACCTACGAGCAGTACTTC.

V is TRBV2 and J is TRBJ2-1; TRBD2 aligns across 15 bases. J lost 0 bases, V lost 5 bases, and 11 bases had no gene match. The CDR3 has 20 residues. Germline lookup yields CDR1 SNHLY and CDR2 FYNNEI. CDR3 residues: CASSKGLAGGLPYSYNEQFF. Written as DNA, the CDR3 is TGTGCCAGCAGTAAGGGACTAGCGGGGGGCTTACCCTACTCCTACAATGAGCAGTTCTTC. Based on the CDR3 plus reference TRBV2 and TRBJ2-1, the full variable domain is EPEVTQTPSHQVTQMGQEVILRCVPISNHLYFYWYRQILGQKVEFLVSFYNNEISEKSEIFDDQFSVERPDGSNFTLKIRSTKLEDSAMYFCASSKGLAGGLPYSYNEQFFGPGTRLTVL.

CDR3 in amino acids: CASSQFRTGRAEAFF. The CDR3 coding sequence is TGCGCCAGCAGCCAATTTAGGACAGGGCGAGCTGAAGCTTTCTTT. The chain uses TRBV4-1 and TRBJ1-1; 8 positions match TRBD1. Trimming at V came to 2 bases and at J to 6 bases, leaving 8 bases not matched to a gene. Germline V CDR1 and CDR2: MGHRA, YSYEKL. The CDR3 length is 15 residues.

This chain joins TRBV9 and TRBJ1-4; D is unresolved. In germline, CDR1 is SGDLS, CDR2 YYNGEE. Between the trimmed V and J ends, which lost 6 bases and 7 bases, there was a span of 16 bases. The CDR3 covers 14 residues. The CDR3 DNA is TGTGCCAGCACCCTCGGCGGGGTGGGTGAAAAACTGTTTTTT. Its protein product is CASTLGGVGEKLFF.

Regarding this clone: Other DNA sequences in the sample encode the same CDR3. Here the CDR3 reads CASSQGGNTEAFF. In DNA form, the CDR3 reads TGTGCCAGCAGCCAGGGGGGGAACACTGAAGCTTTCTTT. This chain connects TRBV3-1 (or the pseudogene TRBV3-2) to TRBJ1-1, with D perhaps TRBD1 (5 bases). CDR1 and CDR2 from the germline V gene are LGHDT and YNNKEL (reference sequence). The CDR3 spans 13 residues. V was cut by 3 bases and J by 1 base, with 6 bases left in between.

Note on this clone: One junction end does not reproduce the germline sequence, and a read error may be involved. The chain recombines TRBV7-8 with TRBJ1-6, with a tentative D call TRBD1 (5 bases). Germline values: CDR1 SGHVS, CDR2 FQNEAQ. The CDR3 runs to 14 residues. CDR3 in amino acids: CASSGRDYSSPLHF. CDR3 DNA: TGTGCCAGCAGCGGCAGGGATTATAGTTCACCCCTCCACTTT.

The chain carries TRBV11-2 and TRBJ2-7, with unresolved D. This CDR3 is 12 amino acids long. Germline values: CDR1 SGHAT, CDR2 FQNNGV. V was clipped by 4 bases and J by 9 bases, with 13 bases between them. The CDR3 here is CASSSRAWRQYF. The DNA of the CDR3 is TGTGCCAGCAGCTCTCGTGCGTGGAGGCAGTACTTC.

The chain employs TRBV3-1 (or the pseudogene TRBV3-2) and TRBJ1-2, with D unclear. The germline V and J ends were trimmed by 7 bases and 5 bases, with 11 bases remaining between them. The V gene's germline CDR1 is LGHDT and CDR2 YNNKEL (reference sequence). The CDR3 totals 12 residues. Here the CDR3 reads CASTAEVYGYTF. Written as DNA, the CDR3 is TGTGCCAGCACCGCAGAGGTTTATGGCTACACCTTC.

This rearrangement joins TRBV9 to TRBJ1-3; D gene ambiguous. The germline V gene encodes CDR1 SGDLS and CDR2 YYNGEE. The CDR3 consists of 15 residues. V lost 0 bases and J 2 bases, leaving 9 bases between the germline ends. The CDR3: CASSVDGSAGNTIYF. The CDR3 nucleotides are TGTGCCAGCAGCGTAGACGGGTCGGCTGGAAACACCATATATTTT.

The V and J genes are TRBV6-5 and TRBJ2-1; tentatively, D is TRBD1 (6 bases). The V end was cut by 6 bases, the J end by 7 bases, with 19 bases between. Per germline, CDR1 MNHEY and CDR2 SVGAGI. The CDR3 length is 15 residues. The CDR3 region is CASRLGGPNSNEQFF. CDR3 nucleotides: TGTGCCAGCAGGCTTGGGGGCCCTAACTCTAATGAGCAGTTCTTC.

V and J are TRBV27 and TRBJ1-5; D is undetermined. Germline V gene sequence: CDR1 MNHEY, CDR2 SMNVEV (reference sequence). The CDR3 has 13 amino acids. Trimming pared 6 bases from V and 6 bases from J, leaving 12 bases between. CDR3 sequence: CASSRTGGQPQHF. The CDR3 DNA sequence: TGTGCCAGCAGCCGAACTGGTGGTCAGCCCCAGCATTTT.

This sequence joins TRBV5-4 and TRBJ2-1, with 13 bases aligning to TRBD2. In germline, CDR1 is SGHNT, CDR2 YYREEE (reference sequence). Unmatched junction bases numbered 6, after V lost 0 bases and J lost 9 bases. The CDR3 runs to 16 residues. CDR3 bases: TGTGCCAGCAGCTTGGGGACTAGCGGGAGTATCGGTGAGCAGTTCTTC. As protein: CASSLGTSGSIGEQFF.

The genes are TRBV9 and TRBJ2-1; D gene uncertain. The CDR3 totals 12 residues. Germline loops: CDR1 SGDLS, CDR2 YYNGEE. The V end lost 3 bases, the J end lost 4 bases, and 5 bases lay between the germline ends. The CDR3, as DNA: TGTGCCAGCAGCGACGAGTACAATGAGCAGTTCTTC. It translates to CASSDEYNEQFF.

The V call is TRBV27, the J call TRBJ1-6; TRBD1 is a possible D gene (6 bases). Trimming took 6 bases from V and 9 from J, leaving 18 bases between them. CDR3 length: 15 amino acids. The germline V gene has CDR1 MNHEY and CDR2 SMNVEV (reference sequence). The CDR3 sequence is CASRTPGTFTSPLHF. The CDR3 nucleotides are TGTGCCAGCAGAACCCCCGGGACATTCACTTCACCCCTCCACTTT.

The V and J genes are TRBV6-5 and TRBJ2-7, with no clear D. V was trimmed by 2 bases and J by 2 bases, leaving 13 bases between them. The CDR3 is 15 residues long. Germline V gene sequence: CDR1 MNHEY, CDR2 SVGAGI. CDR3 sequence reads: CASSYGTESTYEQYF. The CDR3 DNA follows: TGTGCCAGCAGTTACGGTACAGAGTCCACCTACGAGCAGTACTTC.

As for this clone: Compared with germline, one end of the junction differs, possibly owing to a read error. This sequence joins TRBV28 and TRBJ1-2; possible D gene TRBD1, 5 bases. CDR3 length equals 12 residues. Germline V lookup: CDR1 MDHEN, CDR2 SYDVKM. CDR3 bases: TGTGCCAGTAGAGCCCCAAGCCAGGGTTTACTCTTC. This codes for CASRAPSQGLLF.

This chain connects TRBV11-2 to TRBJ2-4, with TRBD1 as a possible D gene (5 bases). The CDR3 runs 15 residues. Per germline, CDR1 SGHAT and CDR2 FQNNGV. Trimming shortened V by 6 bases and J by 0 bases, and 12 bases separated the two germline ends. The CDR3 DNA reads as TGTGCCAGCAGACTGAAGGGGCTAGCCAAAAACATTCAGTACTTC. Residues: CASRLKGLAKNIQYF.

V is TRBV7-8 and J is TRBJ1-2; the D is unclear. Trimming took off 5 bases at V and 3 bases at J, with 13 bases between the two ends. CDR1 is SGHVS and CDR2 is FQNEAQ in the germline V gene. This CDR3 is 14 amino acids long. This CDR3 reads CASSPTNGDYGYTF. In DNA form, the CDR3 reads TGTGCCAGCAGCCCAACCAACGGTGACTATGGCTACACCTTC.

The chain employs TRBV24-1 and TRBJ2-1; tentative D call: TRBD2 (6 bases). There are 15 residues in the CDR3. V lost 0 bases to trimming and J lost 5 bases, with 10 bases between them. The germline gives CDR1 KGHDR, CDR2 SFDVKD. The CDR3 reads CATSDLRGTHNEQFF. Here the CDR3 DNA reads TGTGCCACCAGTGATTTGAGAGGGACTCACAATGAGCAGTTCTTC.

The genes are TRBV11-2 and TRBJ2-7; TRBD1 aligns across 7 bases. Germline V gene data show CDR1 as SGHAT and CDR2 as FQNNGV. The CDR3 spans 16 residues. The V segment lost 4 bases and the J segment 6 bases; nucleotides outside the gene matches: 15. The DNA for the CDR3 is TGTGCCAGCAGCTCATTACAGACAGGGCTCTTCTTCGAGCAGTACTTC. Protein: CASSSLQTGLFFEQYF.

The rearrangement links TRBV25-1 to TRBJ2-2, with D uncertain. The ends were cut back, 1 base at V and 5 bases at J, with 8 bases in the middle. The CDR3 has 14 amino acids. The germline gives CDR1 MGHDK, CDR2 SYGVNS. The CDR3 is CASSESLQTGELFF. For the CDR3, the DNA is TGTGCCAGCAGTGAATCCCTACAGACCGGGGAGCTGTTTTTT.